This T cell receptor beta chain was obtained from a study of blood T cell repertoires in COVID-19. About the research overall: Samples of COVID-19 (acute and convalescent) were obtained from the United States, Italy and Spain. The analysed material was cDNA or gDNA that came from T cells, B-cell-depleted T cells, or PBMCs.

Germline CDR1 and CDR2: MDHEN and SYDVKM. The CDR3 totals 11 residues. Trimming removed 3 bases from V and 7 bases from J, with 3 bases in between. Per the original methods: How many nucleated cells were present was estimated from reference gene primer amplification. Method: immunoSEQ multiplex PCR; TCRdb's copy keeps in-frame clones and lacks some. The V and J calls and clone size are taken from that table; D and trimming were inferred from the DNA. The sample includes 100,000 to 150,000 clones, 74% of them seen just once. The sample consisted of peripheral blood. This chain connects TRBV28 to TRBJ2-2; D unresolved. This receptor was obtained from a man aged 55 to 69 with acute or convalescent COVID-19. The DNA for the CDR3 is TGTGCCAGCAGTTTGCGCGGGGAGCTGTTTTTT. It translates to CASSLRGELFF.